Described below is a single T cell receptor (beta chain) sequence and its context. After removal of 0 bases from V and 2 bases from J, the junction contained 4 bases not matched to a gene. Germline CDR1 LNHNV, CDR2 YYDKDF (reference sequence). The length of the CDR3 is 15 residues. This entry comes from a study of blood T cell repertoires in COVID-19. At the level of the study: Acute and convalescent COVID-19 samples came from the United States, Italy and Spain. Sample material is recorded as cDNA or gDNA derived from T cells, B-cell-depleted T cells, or PBMCs.

As handled by the study authors: Amplifying reference gene primers gave estimates of nucleated cell counts. Using immunoSEQ multiplex PCR, the repertoire was profiled, and TCRdb retains in-frame clones only, with some absent. That table gives V, J and clone size, and the DNA gave D and trimming. The sample has about 76,000 clones; 91% are singletons. The TCR comes from a human donor in a cohort sampled during active COVID-19. The chain links TRBV15 to TRBJ2-7; 7 nucleotides align to TRBD2. The sample taken for sequencing was peripheral blood. CDR3 nucleotide sequence: TGTGCCACCAGCAGAGAGGGAAGCGGGGCCTACGAGCAGTACTTC. This gives the protein CATSREGSGAYEQYF.